This is a list of T cell receptor beta chains from one sample in a study of shared clonotypes between healthy human individuals. Using immunoSEQ multiplex PCR, the repertoire was profiled, and TCRdb retains in-frame clones only, with some absent. This repertoire shows around 700,000 clones, under 95% found once; its top ten account for about 24%. Sequenced sample: naive CD8+ T cells sorted from blood. These receptors were taken from a man aged 25 to 40 in good health. CDR3s include the opening cysteine and the closing phenylalanine or tryptophan. A D gene is named only where the DNA matches it firmly. Rows may omit the clone size; those that give it use once, few, many or a size class.

cdr3_length,v_call,d_call,j_call,clone_size,cdr3_aa,cdr3_nt
12,TRBV9,.,TRBJ1-2,.,CASSAGRRGYTF,TGTGCCAGCAGCGCCGGGAGGAGGGGCTACACCTTC
16,TRBV7-9,.,TRBJ1-5,.,CASSPTLWAGNQPQHF,TGTGCCAGCAGCCCCACCCTCTGGGCAGGGAACCAGCCCCAGCATTTT
14,TRBV27,.,TRBJ2-3,.,CASSFARGEDTQYF,TGTGCCAGCAGCTTTGCCAGGGGTGAGGATACGCAGTATTTT
15,TRBV2,.,TRBJ2-1,.,CASSDRTTLGSEQFF,TGTGCCAGCAGTGACCGGACAACACTAGGGAGTGAGCAGTTCTTC
14,TRBV7-2,.,TRBJ2-5,.,CASSLGRGEETQYF,TGTGCCAGCAGCTTAGGCCGCGGGGAAGAGACCCAGTACTTC
17,TRBV9,TRBD2,TRBJ2-3,.,CASSPRLGASGTDTQYF,TGTGCCAGCAGCCCCCGCTTAGGGGCTAGCGGGACAGATACGCAGTATTTT
13,TRBV5-6,.,TRBJ2-7,few,CASSLGQIYEQYF,TGTGCCAGCAGCTTAGGACAGATCTACGAGCAGTACTTC
12,TRBV5-4,.,TRBJ1-2,.,CASSTGHYGYTF,TGTGCCAGCAGCACAGGACACTATGGCTACACCTTC
12,TRBV28,.,TRBJ2-7,.,CASSFLAGEQYF,TGTGCCAGCAGTTTTCTAGCCGGGGAGCAGTACTTC
19,TRBV27,TRBD2,TRBJ2-3,once,CASSLLVAGSSTSTDTQYF,TGTGCCAGCAGTTTACTCGTAGCGGGGAGCTCCACTAGCACAGATACGCAGTATTTT
15,TRBV28,TRBD2,TRBJ2-7,.,CASSSPGGRHYEQYF,TGTGCCAGCAGTTCCCCTGGCGGGAGACACTACGAGCAGTACTTC
12,TRBV7-9,.,TRBJ1-5,.,CASSPYGGPQHF,TGTGCCAGCAGTCCCTATGGGGGGCCCCAGCATTTT
15,TRBV28,.,TRBJ2-7,.,CASSLWLDGSYEQYF,TGTGCCAGCAGTTTATGGCTCGACGGATCCTACGAGCAGTACTTC
13,TRBV7-2,.,TRBJ2-7,.,CASSFRVTYEQYF,TGTGCCAGCAGCTTCAGGGTAACCTACGAGCAGTACTTC
12,TRBV2,TRBD2,TRBJ2-3,.,CASKGGRDTQYF,TGTGCCAGCAAGGGAGGGAGGGATACGCAGTATTTT
18,TRBV13,.,TRBJ2-3,.,CASSLTYGGVSSTDTQYF,TGTGCCAGCAGCTTAACCTACGGGGGAGTTTCTAGCACAGATACGCAGTATTTT
15,TRBV11-2,.,TRBJ2-1,.,CASSLVVGPNNEQFF,TGTGCCAGCAGCTTAGTGGTAGGACCTAACAATGAGCAGTTCTTC
15,TRBV7-6,TRBD2,TRBJ2-7,.,CASSLQTSEYYEQYF,TGTGCCAGCAGCTTACAGACTAGCGAGTACTACGAGCAGTACTTC
15,TRBV27,TRBD1,TRBJ2-7,.,CASSPWTGTPYEQYF,TGTGCCAGCAGTCCCTGGACAGGGACACCTTACGAGCAGTACTTC
14,TRBV7-2,.,TRBJ2-7,.,CASSLAAGAYEQYF,TGTGCCAGCAGCTTAGCGGCAGGGGCCTACGAGCAGTACTTC
16,TRBV28,TRBD1,TRBJ1-5,.,CASSFRGRDSNQPQHF,TGTGCCAGCAGTTTCAGGGGGCGAGATAGCAATCAGCCCCAGCATTTT
15,TRBV7-6,TRBD1,TRBJ2-2,.,CASSGGQGYTGELFF,TGTGCCAGCAGCGGGGGACAGGGGTACACCGGGGAGCTGTTTTTT
15,TRBV25-1,TRBD2,TRBJ2-3,.,CASSEGLAGSDTQYF,TGTGCCAGCAGTGAAGGGCTAGCGGGAAGTGATACGCAGTATTTT
12,TRBV2,.,TRBJ2-7,.,CASSEDQYEQYF,TGTGCCAGCAGTGAAGACCAGTACGAGCAGTACTTC
14,TRBV6-5,.,TRBJ2-7,.,CASSYVRAGDEQYF,TGTGCCAGCAGTTACGTACGGGCCGGAGACGAGCAGTACTTC
15,TRBV28,.,TRBJ1-3,.,CASSLESISGNTIYF,TGTGCCAGCAGTTTAGAGTCCATCTCTGGAAACACCATATATTTT
12,TRBV30,.,TRBJ1-5,few,CAWSAGGPPQHF,TGTGCCTGGAGTGCGGGGGGGCCGCCCCAGCATTTT
15,TRBV19,.,TRBJ2-1,.,CASSIDQRAYNEQFF,TGTGCCAGTAGTATAGATCAGAGGGCCTACAATGAGCAGTTCTTC
18,TRBV7-9,TRBD1,TRBJ1-1,.,CASSLTILGDRGRTEAFF,TGTGCCAGCAGCTTAACAATCCTAGGGGACAGGGGTAGGACTGAAGCTTTCTTT
12,TRBV29-1,TRBD1,TRBJ2-7,.,CSLAGQGGEQYF,TGCAGCCTTGCCGGACAGGGGGGCGAGCAGTACTTC
16,TRBV30,.,TRBJ2-1,.,CAWSLGARRSYNEQFF,TGTGCCTGGAGTTTGGGGGCGAGAAGGTCCTACAATGAGCAGTTCTTC
15,TRBV7-9,TRBD1,TRBJ2-7,.,CASSPGTGIAYEQYF,TGTGCCAGCAGCCCCGGGACAGGGATCGCCTACGAGCAGTACTTC